The T cell receptor beta chain described here comes from a study of cytomegalovirus exposure and HLA in healthy donors. Study-wide results and limits: Across all donors, roughly uniform sequencing depth was an assumption of the presence/absence analyses.

Germline V lookup: CDR1 SGDLS, CDR2 YYNGEE. V was clipped by 0 bases and J by 4 bases, with 9 bases between them. The CDR3 totals 14 residues. With 60 Vbeta and 13 Jbeta primers, the PCR was carried out. Generated by immunoSEQ multiplex PCR, the TCRdb table keeps only in-frame clones and is missing some. The sample gives fewer than 200,000 clones, roughly 70% of which show up once; around 3% is in the top ten. This clone was recorded a few times. The antigen is not known. The sequencing input was PBMCs. This clonotype was sampled from a middle-aged woman in good health and CMV-seropositive. The genes are TRBV9 and TRBJ2-3; no clear D gene. CDR3 bases: TGTGCCAGCAGCGTAGTACTTACGGCAGATACGCAGTATTTT. Protein: CASSVVLTADTQYF. Combining the CDR3 with reference TRBV9 and TRBJ2-3 gives the whole variable domain DSGVTQTPKHLITATGQRVTLRCSPRSGDLSVYWYQQSLDQGLQFLIQYYNGEERAKGNILERFSAQQFPDLHSELNLSSLELGDSALYFCASSVVLTADTQYFGPGTRLTVL.